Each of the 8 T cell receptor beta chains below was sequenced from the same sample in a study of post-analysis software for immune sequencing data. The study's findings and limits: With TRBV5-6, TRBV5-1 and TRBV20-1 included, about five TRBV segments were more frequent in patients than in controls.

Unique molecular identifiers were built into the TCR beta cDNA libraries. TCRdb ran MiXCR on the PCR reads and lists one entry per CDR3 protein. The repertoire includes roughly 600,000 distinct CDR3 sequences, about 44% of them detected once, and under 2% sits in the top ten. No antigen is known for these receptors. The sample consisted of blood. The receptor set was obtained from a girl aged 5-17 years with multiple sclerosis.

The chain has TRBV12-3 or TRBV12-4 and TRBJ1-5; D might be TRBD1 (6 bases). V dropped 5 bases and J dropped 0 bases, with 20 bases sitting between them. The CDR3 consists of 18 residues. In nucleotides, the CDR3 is TGTGCCAGCAGTCCTTGGTCGTATAGGGACAATAGCAATCAGCCCCAGCATTTT. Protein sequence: CASSPWSYRDNSNQPQHF.

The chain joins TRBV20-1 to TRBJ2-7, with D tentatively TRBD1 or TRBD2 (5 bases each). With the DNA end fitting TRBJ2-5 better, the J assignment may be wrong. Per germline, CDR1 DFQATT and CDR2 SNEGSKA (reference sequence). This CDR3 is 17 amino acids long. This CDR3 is CSARAGQPITIGGTQYF. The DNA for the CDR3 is TGCAGTGCTAGAGCAGGGCAGCCGATAACGATTGGGGGGACCCAGTACTTC.

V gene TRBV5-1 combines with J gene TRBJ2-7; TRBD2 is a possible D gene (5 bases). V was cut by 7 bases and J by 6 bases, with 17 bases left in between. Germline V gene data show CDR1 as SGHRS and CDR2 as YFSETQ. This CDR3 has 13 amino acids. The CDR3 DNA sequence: TGCGCCAGCCGGCTAGGGTTCGAGGGCGAGCAGTACTTC. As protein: CASRLGFEGEQYF.

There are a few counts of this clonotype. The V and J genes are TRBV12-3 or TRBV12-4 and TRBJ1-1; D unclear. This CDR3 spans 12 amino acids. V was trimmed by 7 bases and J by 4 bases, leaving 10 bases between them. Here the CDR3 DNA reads TGTGCCAGCACCCTTGGGTCCACTGAAGCTTTCTTT. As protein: CASTLGSTEAFF.

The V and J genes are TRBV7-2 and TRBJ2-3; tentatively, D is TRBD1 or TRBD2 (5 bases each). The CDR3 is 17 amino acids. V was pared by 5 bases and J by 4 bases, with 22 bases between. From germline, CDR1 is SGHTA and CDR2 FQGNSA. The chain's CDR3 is CASSPRAGRAQPDTQYF. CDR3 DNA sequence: TGTGCCAGCAGCCCCAGGGCCGGGCGGGCACAACCAGATACGCAGTATTTT.

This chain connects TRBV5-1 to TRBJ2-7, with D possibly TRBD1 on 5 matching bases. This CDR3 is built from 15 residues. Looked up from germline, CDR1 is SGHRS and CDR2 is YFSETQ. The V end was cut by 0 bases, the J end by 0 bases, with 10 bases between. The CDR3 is CASSLEGATSYEQYF. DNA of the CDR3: TGCGCCAGCAGCTTGGAAGGGGCCACCTCCTACGAGCAGTACTTC. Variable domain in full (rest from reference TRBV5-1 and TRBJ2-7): KAGVTQTPRYLIKTRGQQVTLSCSPISGHRSVSWYQQTPGQGLQFLFEYFSETQRNKGNFPGRFSGRQFSNSRSEMNVSTLELGDSALYLCASSLEGATSYEQYFGPGTRLTVT.

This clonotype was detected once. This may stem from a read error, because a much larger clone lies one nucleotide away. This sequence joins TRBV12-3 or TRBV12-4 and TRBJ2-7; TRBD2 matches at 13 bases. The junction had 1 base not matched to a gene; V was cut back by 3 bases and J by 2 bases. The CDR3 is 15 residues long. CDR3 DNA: TGTGCCAGCAGTTTCGGGACTAGCGGGACCTACGAGCAGTACTTC. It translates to CASSFGTSGTYEQYF.

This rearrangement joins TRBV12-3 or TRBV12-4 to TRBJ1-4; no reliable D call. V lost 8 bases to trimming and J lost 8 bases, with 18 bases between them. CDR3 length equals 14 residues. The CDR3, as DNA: TGTGCCAGCCGCCTTGATGGTCCCCGAGAAAAACTGTTTTTT. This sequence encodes CASRLDGPREKLFF.